The entry below describes one T cell receptor beta chain. Its antigen is as yet unknown. Unique molecular identifiers were used to barcode this TCRbeta library. TCRdb independently ran MiXCR on the PCR reads; one entry per CDR3 protein. The data show hundreds of thousands of distinct CDR3 sequences, around a sixth seen once. This specimen belongs to a study of T-cell reconstitution after alpha-beta-depleted transplantation in children. Study results and caveats: Surviving thymic progenitors and recipient T cells were the source of high TCRbeta diversity at day 60 in some patients. T-cell counts and diversity were attributed mostly to newly produced T cells one year after transplant.

The sample in question was PBMCs, mostly from graft donor cells, obtained 360 days after TCRalphabeta/CD19-depleted stem cell transplant. This receptor was identified in a male patient aged 2-15 years who had a stem cell transplant for acute lymphoblastic leukemia, so the T cells may come from the graft donor.

The CDR3 here is CASSLAKGSELFYGYTF. The CDR3 DNA sequence: TGCGCCAGCAGCTTGGCCAAAGGCTCTGAGCTATTCTATGGCTACACCTTC. J is TRBJ1-2 and V is TRBV5-1; unclear D gene. Germline CDR1 and CDR2: SGHRS and YFSETQ. CDR3 length equals 17 residues. V shed 0 bases and J shed 4 bases, with 19 bases lying between them.